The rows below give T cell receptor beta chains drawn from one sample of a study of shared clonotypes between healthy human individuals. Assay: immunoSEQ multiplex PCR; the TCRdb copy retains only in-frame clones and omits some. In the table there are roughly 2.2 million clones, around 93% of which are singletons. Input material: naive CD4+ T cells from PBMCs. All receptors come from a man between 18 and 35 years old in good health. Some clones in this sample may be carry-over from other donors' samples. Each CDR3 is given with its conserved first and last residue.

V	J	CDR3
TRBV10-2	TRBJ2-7	CASSERLAGPTYEQYF
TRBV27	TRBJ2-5	CASSSPGLTQETQYF
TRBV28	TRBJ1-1	CASSLRTGEAFF
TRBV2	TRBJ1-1	CASTPTGDTEAFF
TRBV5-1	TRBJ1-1	CASSFQSQGSNTEAFF
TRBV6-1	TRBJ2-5	CASSVNRNVETQYF
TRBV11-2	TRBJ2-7	CASSLVVGQLKNEQYF
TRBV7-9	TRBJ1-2	CASSPHRDRSYGYTF
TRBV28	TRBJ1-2	CASRYTGRTNYGYTF
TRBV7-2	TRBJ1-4	CASSGPVLATNEKLFF
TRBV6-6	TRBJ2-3	CASRMILSTDTQYF
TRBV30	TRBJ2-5	CAWSARGRLTPWEYF
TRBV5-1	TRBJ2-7	CASSLLGSYEQYF
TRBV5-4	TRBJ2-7	CASSLSPRKGASLYEQYF
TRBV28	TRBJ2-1	CASSSGLADYNEQFF
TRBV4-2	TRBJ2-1	CASSQAGSPTQFF
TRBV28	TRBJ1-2	CASSLWGSVYGYTF
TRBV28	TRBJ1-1	CASSPTTNWNTEAFF
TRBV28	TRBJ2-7	CASSLGGSSSYEQYF
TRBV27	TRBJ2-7	CASSRPESSYEQYF
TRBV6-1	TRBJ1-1	CASRRQVTEAFF
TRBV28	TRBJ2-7	CASSGLAGGYEQYF
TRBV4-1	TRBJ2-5	CASSLTGPETQYF
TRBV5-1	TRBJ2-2	CASSLVVAGDTGELFF
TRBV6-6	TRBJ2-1	CASSPSNEQFF
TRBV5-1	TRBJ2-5	CASSSAQTQETQYF
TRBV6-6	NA	CASSPGLAGNSYEQYF
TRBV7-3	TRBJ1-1	CASSLIRPSEAFF
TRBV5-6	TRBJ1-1	CASSLLGRTNTEAFF
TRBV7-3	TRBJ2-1	CASSPGGGEDEQFF
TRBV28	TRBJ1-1	CASSGTRGTEAFF
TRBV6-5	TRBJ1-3	CASSYEVPGSGNTIYF